This T cell receptor beta chain derives from a study of tumor-infiltrating lymphocytes in primary liver carcinoma. Remarks on this clonotype: It is likely a read error, because the conserved phenylalanine at the end of the CDR3 is missing.

CDR3 size: 16 residues. V lost 1 base and J lost 2, with 12 bases in between. Germline loops: CDR1 SGHNT, CDR2 YENEEA. The researchers obtained blood RNA from unsorted whole blood and also extracted germline DNA. A primer matching the constant region was used to make TCR beta cDNA from approximately 0.55 ug of total RNA. Investigators got TCR beta libraries out of three nested multiplex PCR rounds, done with slightly modified ARM-PCR. Use of TRBV1-TRBV30 forward primers with a C-beta reverse primer characterized the first two PCR rounds, which lasted about 10 cycles each. From the multiplex PCR reads, TCRdb called clonotypes with MiXCR, one entry per CDR3 protein. The sample yields about 320,000 distinct CDR3 sequences, about 62% seen once.

Specimen: peripheral blood. The source of this sequence is a man aged 40-55 years with primary liver carcinoma and hepatitis B virus infection. The chain carries TRBV11-3 and TRBJ2-1; D not resolved. The CDR3 protein is CASSLGPRGPYNEQFL. The CDR3 nucleotides read TGTGCCAGCAGCTTAGGCCCCCGAGGACCCTACAATGAGCAGTTCTTA.